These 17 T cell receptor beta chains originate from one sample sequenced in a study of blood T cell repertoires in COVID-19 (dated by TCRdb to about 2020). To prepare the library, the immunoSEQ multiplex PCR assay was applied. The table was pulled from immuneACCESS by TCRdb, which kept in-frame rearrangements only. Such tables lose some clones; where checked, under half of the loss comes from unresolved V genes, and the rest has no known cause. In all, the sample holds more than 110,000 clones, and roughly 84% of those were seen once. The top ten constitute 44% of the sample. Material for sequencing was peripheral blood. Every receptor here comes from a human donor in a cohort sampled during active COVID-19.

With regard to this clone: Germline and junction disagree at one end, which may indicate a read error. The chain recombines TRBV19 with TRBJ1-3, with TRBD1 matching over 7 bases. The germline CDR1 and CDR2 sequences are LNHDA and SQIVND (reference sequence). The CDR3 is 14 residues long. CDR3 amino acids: CASSRTGIGYTIYF. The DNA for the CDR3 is TGTGCCAGTAGCCGGACAGGAATTGGATACACCATATATTTT.

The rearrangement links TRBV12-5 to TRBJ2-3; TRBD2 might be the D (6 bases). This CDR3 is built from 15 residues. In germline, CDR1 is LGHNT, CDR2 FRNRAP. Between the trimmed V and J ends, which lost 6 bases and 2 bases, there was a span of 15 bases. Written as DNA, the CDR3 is TGTGCTAGTGGCCGACCGGCGGGGCCCACAGATACGCAGTATTTT. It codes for CASGRPAGPTDTQYF.

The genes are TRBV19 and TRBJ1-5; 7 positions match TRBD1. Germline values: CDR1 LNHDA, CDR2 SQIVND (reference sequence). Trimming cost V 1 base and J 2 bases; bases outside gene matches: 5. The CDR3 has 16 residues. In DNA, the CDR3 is TGTGCCAGTAGTATAGGAAGACAGGGTGGCAATCAGCCCCAGCATTTT. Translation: CASSIGRQGGNQPQHF.

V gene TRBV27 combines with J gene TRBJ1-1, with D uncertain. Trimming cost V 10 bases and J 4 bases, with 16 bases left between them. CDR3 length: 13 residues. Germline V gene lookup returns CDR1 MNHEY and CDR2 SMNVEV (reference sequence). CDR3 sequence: CATFRTAGTEAFF. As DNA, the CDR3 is TGTGCCACCTTCAGGACGGCGGGCACTGAAGCTTTCTTT.

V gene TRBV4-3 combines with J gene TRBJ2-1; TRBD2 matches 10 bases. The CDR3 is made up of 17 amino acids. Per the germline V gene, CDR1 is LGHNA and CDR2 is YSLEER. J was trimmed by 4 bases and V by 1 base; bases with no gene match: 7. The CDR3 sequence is CASSQGAGLAVYNEQFF. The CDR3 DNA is TGCGCCAGCAGCCAAGGGGCCGGACTAGCGGTTTACAATGAGCAGTTCTTC.

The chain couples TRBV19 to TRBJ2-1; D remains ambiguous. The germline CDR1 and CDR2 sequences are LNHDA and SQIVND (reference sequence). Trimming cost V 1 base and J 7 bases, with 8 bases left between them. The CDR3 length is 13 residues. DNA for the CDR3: TGTGCCAGTAGTATAGGCAAAGAGAATGAGCAGTTCTTC. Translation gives CASSIGKENEQFF.

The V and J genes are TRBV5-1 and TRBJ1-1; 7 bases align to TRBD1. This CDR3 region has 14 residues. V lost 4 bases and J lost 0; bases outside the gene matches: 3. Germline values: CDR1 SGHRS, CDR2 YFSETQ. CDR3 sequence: CASSGGQLNTEAFF. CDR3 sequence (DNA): TGCGCCAGCAGCGGGGGACAGCTGAACACTGAAGCTTTCTTT.

CDR3 amino acids: CAGTSGMADTQYF. In DNA, the CDR3 is TGTGCCGGTACTAGCGGTATGGCAGATACGCAGTATTTT. The rearrangement uses TRBV2 and TRBJ2-3; 8 bases are a match to TRBD2. The J segment lost 4 bases and the V segment lost 11 bases, leaving 8 bases of the junction unmatched. CDR3 length: 13 residues. Germline CDR1 reads SNHLY; CDR2 reads FYNNEI.

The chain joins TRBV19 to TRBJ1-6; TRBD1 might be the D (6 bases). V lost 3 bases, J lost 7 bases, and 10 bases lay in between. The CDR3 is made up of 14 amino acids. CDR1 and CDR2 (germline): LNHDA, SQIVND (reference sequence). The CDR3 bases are TGTGCCAGTAGTATCGCGGGGGCGAATTCACCCCTCCACTTT. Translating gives CASSIAGANSPLHF.

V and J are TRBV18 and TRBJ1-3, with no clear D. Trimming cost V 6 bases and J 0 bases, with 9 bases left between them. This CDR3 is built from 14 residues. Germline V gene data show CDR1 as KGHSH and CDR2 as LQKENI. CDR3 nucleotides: TGTGCCAGCTCCCAGGATTCCTCTGGAAACACCATATATTTT. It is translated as CASSQDSSGNTIYF.

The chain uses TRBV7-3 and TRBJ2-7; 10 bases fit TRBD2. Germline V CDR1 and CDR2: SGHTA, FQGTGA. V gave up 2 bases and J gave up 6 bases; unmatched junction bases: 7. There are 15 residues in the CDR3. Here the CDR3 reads CASSLSPLAGVEQYV. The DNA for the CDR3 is TGTGCCAGCAGCTTATCCCCCCTAGCGGGAGTCGAGCAGTACGTC.

The CDR3 here is CASSAVAGVSPGELFF. The CDR3 bases are TGTGCCAGCAGCGCCGTGGCGGGAGTATCCCCCGGGGAGCTGTTTTTT. This chain connects TRBV9 to TRBJ2-2, with TRBD2 identical over 7 bases. This CDR3 comprises 16 residues. J gave up 6 bases and V 3 bases, and 11 bases lay outside the gene matches. Germline values: CDR1 SGDLS, CDR2 YYNGEE.

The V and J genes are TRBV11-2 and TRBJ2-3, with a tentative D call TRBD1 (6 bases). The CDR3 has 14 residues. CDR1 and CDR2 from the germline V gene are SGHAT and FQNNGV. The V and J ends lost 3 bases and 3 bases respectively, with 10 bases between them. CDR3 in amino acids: CASSFRGQTDTQYF. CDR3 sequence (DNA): TGTGCCAGCAGCTTCAGGGGTCAGACAGATACGCAGTATTTT.

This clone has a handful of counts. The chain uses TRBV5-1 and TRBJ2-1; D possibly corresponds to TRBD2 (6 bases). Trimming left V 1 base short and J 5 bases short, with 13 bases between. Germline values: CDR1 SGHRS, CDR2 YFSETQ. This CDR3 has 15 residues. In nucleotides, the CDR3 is TGCGCCAGCAGCTTGCTCGGAGGGGACCACAATGAGCAGTTCTTC. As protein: CASSLLGGDHNEQFF.

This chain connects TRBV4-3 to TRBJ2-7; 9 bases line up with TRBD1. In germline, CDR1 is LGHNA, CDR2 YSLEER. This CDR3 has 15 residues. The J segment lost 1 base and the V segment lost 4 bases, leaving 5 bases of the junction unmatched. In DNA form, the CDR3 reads TGCGCCAGCAGCCCCGGGACAGGGAGTTCCTACGAGCAGTACTTC. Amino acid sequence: CASSPGTGSSYEQYF.

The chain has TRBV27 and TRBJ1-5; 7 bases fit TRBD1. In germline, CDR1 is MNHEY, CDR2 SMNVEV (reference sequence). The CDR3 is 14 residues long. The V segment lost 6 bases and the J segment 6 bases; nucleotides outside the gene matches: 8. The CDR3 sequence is CASRSTGLSQPQHF. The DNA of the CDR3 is TGTGCCAGCAGGTCGACAGGGCTCAGTCAGCCCCAGCATTTT.

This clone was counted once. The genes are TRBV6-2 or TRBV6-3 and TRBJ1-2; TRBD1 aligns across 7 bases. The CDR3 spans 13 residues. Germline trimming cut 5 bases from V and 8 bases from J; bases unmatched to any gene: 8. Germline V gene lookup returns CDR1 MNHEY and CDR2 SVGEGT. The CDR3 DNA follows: TGTGCCAGCAGTGAGAGACAGGGTGGCGGCTACACCTTC. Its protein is CASSERQGGGYTF.